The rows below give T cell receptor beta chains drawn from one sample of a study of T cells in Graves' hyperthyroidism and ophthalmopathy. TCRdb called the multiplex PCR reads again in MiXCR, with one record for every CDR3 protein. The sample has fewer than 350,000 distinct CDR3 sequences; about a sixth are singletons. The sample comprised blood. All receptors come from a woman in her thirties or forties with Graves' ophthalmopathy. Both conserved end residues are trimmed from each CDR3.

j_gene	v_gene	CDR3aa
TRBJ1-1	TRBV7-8	ASSLGGGVAF
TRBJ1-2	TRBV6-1	ASRTAYGYT
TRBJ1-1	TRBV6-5	ASSWDRGTEAF
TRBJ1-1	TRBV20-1	SARPRDTEAF
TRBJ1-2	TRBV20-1	SASDINYGYT
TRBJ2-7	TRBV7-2	ASSLATSGGGSYEQY
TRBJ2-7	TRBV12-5	ASGLVLSGGASYEQY
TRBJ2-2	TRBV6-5	ASRTSGTGELF
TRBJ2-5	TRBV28	ATKDGDQETQY
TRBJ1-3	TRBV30	AWSSGSSSGNTIY
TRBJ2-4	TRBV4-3	ASSQDREGNIQY
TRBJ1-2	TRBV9	ASSVRVNYGYT
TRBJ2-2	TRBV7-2	ASSPAPSFGELF
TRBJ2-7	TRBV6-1	ASRGGYYEQY
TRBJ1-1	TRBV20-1	SARHGNTEAF
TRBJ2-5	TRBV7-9	ASSLGQGYQETQY
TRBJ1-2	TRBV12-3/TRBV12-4	ASSSGYGYT
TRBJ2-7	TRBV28	ASSLPASKQY
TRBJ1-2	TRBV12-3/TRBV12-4	ASSALLYGYT
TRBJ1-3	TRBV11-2	ASSLPDRGIYTIY
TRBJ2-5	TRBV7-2	ASSPRAGWVPQETQY
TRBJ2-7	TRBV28	ASTEGRVVYEQY
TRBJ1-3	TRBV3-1	ASSQGQQNTIY
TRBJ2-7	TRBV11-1	ASSPRDKEYEQY
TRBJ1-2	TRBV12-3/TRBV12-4	ASNLAGQACGYT
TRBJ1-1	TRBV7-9	ASSLDS
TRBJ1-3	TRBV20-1	SASRGLNGNTIY
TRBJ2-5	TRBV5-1	ASSLSGIQETQY
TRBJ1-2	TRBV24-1	ATSDRTGLSGYT
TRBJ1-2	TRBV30	AWSPTRPDLWGYT